This TCR beta chain is from a study of CD8 T cells in ankylosing spondylitis. V lost 2 bases to trimming and J lost 2 bases, with 10 bases between them. In germline, CDR1 is MNHEY, CDR2 SMNVEV (reference sequence). CDR3 length equals 15 residues. Notes on this clonotype: Its specificity is not known.

In TCRdb, the 5' RACE reads were re-called with MiXCR into one record per CDR3 protein. In the table there are some 700,000 distinct CDR3 sequences, 15% to 20% of which are singletons. Study findings and constraints: Among TCR beta sequences, a motif of eight highly homologous variants appeared characteristic of ankylosing spondylitis blood.

The genes are TRBV27 and TRBJ2-1; possibly TRBD1 for D (5 bases). This TCR came from a male donor with ankylosing spondylitis. Source material: blood, either unsorted or a sorted T cell fraction (not recorded which). CDR3 amino acids: CASSLQSGTYNEQFF. The CDR3 DNA reads as TGTGCCAGCAGTTTACAGTCAGGGACCTACAATGAGCAGTTCTTC.